A single sample is the source of the 28 T cell receptor beta chains below, sequenced in a study of blood T cell repertoires in COVID-19. The method was immunoSEQ multiplex PCR; TCRdb's version includes in-frame clones alone and lacks a portion of them. There are nearly 200,000 clones in the sample; around four fifths occur only once, and around 0.93% lies in the top ten. The sample comprised peripheral blood. The receptors derive from a man aged 55-75 years with COVID-19, enrolled during active disease.

This clone was recorded once. The V gene is TRBV7-3, the J gene TRBJ2-7, with 7 nucleotides matching TRBD1. With 1 base clipped from V and 7 bases from J, the junction kept 4 bases outside the gene matches. The V gene's germline CDR1 is SGHTA and CDR2 FQGTGA. The CDR3 contains 13 residues. The CDR3 sequence is CASSLNPRGEQYF. In nucleotides, the CDR3 is TGTGCCAGCAGCTTAAACCCCAGGGGGGAGCAGTACTTC. Looking up the rest from reference TRBV7-3 and TRBJ2-7 gives the full variable domain: GAGVSQTPSNKVTEKGKYVELRCDPISGHTALYWYRQSLGQGPEFLIYFQGTGAADDSGLPNDRFFAVRPEGSVSTLKIQRTERGDSAVYLCASSLNPRGEQYFGPGTRLTVT.

The V and J genes are TRBV4-1 and TRBJ2-7, with 7 bases that match TRBD1. The CDR3 is 14 residues long. Trimming at V came to 1 base and at J to 2 bases, leaving 2 bases not matched to a gene. Germline V gene lookup returns CDR1 MGHRA and CDR2 YSYEKL. CDR3 amino acids: CASSQGDSTYEQYF. The CDR3 DNA reads as TGCGCCAGCAGCCAAGGGGACAGCACCTACGAGCAGTACTTC.

J is TRBJ2-7 and V is TRBV30; D uncertain. Germline CDR1 is GTSNPN and CDR2 is SVGIG (reference sequence). CDR3 length equals 13 residues. V lost 1 base and J 2 bases, leaving 9 bases between the germline ends. In nucleotides, the CDR3 is TGTGCCTGGAGTGGACTGGCACCCTACGAGCAGTACTTC. It encodes CAWSGLAPYEQYF.

The V call is TRBV3-1 (or the pseudogene TRBV3-2), the J call TRBJ2-2, with TRBD1 matching 7 bases. Germline values: CDR1 LGHDT, CDR2 YNNKEL (reference sequence). The J segment lost 4 bases and the V segment lost 4 bases, leaving 3 bases of the junction unmatched. The CDR3 length is 14 residues. CDR3 sequence reads: CASSPTGVTGELFF. The CDR3 DNA is TGTGCCAGCAGCCCAACAGGGGTCACCGGGGAGCTGTTTTTT.

The DNA of the CDR3 is TGTGCCAGCAGTTTAACGACAGCGAGGACTGAAGCTTTCTTT. Translated, it gives CASSLTTARTEAFF. The rearrangement joins TRBV27 to TRBJ1-1; D is perhaps TRBD1 (5 bases). This CDR3 spans 14 amino acids. The germline V gene has CDR1 MNHEY and CDR2 SMNVEV (reference sequence). V lost 2 bases to trimming and J lost 5 bases, with 12 bases between them.

This rearrangement joins TRBV10-1 to TRBJ1-1; possibly TRBD1 for D (6 bases). The CDR3 totals 13 residues. The V end lost 5 bases, the J end lost 5 bases, and 12 bases lay between the germline ends. The germline V gene encodes CDR1 WNHNN and CDR2 SYGVQD (reference sequence). CDR3 loop: CASSQGKRTEAFF. In nucleotides, the CDR3 is TGCGCCAGCAGTCAGGGGAAGCGGACTGAAGCTTTCTTT.

The chain employs TRBV7-9 and TRBJ1-1; a weak D match, TRBD1 (5 bases). V gave up 5 bases and J gave up 5 bases, with 18 bases separating them. The CDR3 runs to 15 residues. Germline lookup yields CDR1 SEHNR and CDR2 FQNEAQ (reference sequence). The CDR3 nucleotides read TGTGCCAGCAGCCTAAGGAGGGGCAGGAGTACTGAAGCTTTCTTT. Encoded protein: CASSLRRGRSTEAFF. The whole variable domain, filled in from reference TRBV7-9 and TRBJ1-1, reads DTGVSQNPRHKITKRGQNVTFRCDPISEHNRLYWYRQTLGQGPEFLTYFQNEAQLEKSRLLSDRFSAERPKGSFSTLEIQRTEQGDSAMYLCASSLRRGRSTEAFFGQGTRLTVV.

J is TRBJ1-3 and V is TRBV4-2, with 10 bases aligning to TRBD1. Germline V gives CDR1 LGHNA, CDR2 YNFKEQ. The CDR3 length is 18 residues. Germline trimming cut 3 bases from V and 1 base from J; bases unmatched to any gene: 9. DNA of the CDR3: TGTGCCAGCAGCCATGTCTTAGGGACAGGGGTATCTGGAAACACCATATATTTT. It yields the protein CASSHVLGTGVSGNTIYF.

This sequence joins TRBV5-8 and TRBJ2-1; TRBD1 is a possible D gene (5 bases). The CDR3 is 12 amino acids. CDR1 is SGHTS, CDR2 YDEGEE, per germline. V shed 2 bases and J shed 7 bases, with 7 bases lying between them. CDR3 bases: TGTGCCAGCAGCTTCAGGGTTAATGAGCAGTTCTTC. It codes for CASSFRVNEQFF.

The rearrangement joins TRBV12-3 or TRBV12-4 to TRBJ2-7, with unresolved D. Trimming stripped 5 bases from V and 3 bases from J, with 8 bases between. CDR3 length: 12 amino acids. The DNA of the CDR3 is TGTGCCAGCAGTCTATTCCTCTACGAGCAGTACTTC. It specifies CASSLFLYEQYF.

This chain uses TRBV9 with TRBJ1-4, with D unresolved. The length of the CDR3 is 15 residues. The germline CDR1 and CDR2 sequences are SGDLS and YYNGEE. Trimming shortened V by 0 bases and J by 8 bases, and 14 bases separated the two germline ends. The CDR3 coding sequence is TGTGCCAGCAGCGTAGGGGAGGGAGGGTTCGAAAAACTGTTTTTT. Amino acids: CASSVGEGGFEKLFF. The complete variable domain, with remaining parts taken from reference TRBV9 and TRBJ1-4, reads DSGVTQTPKHLITATGQRVTLRCSPRSGDLSVYWYQQSLDQGLQFLIQYYNGEERAKGNILERFSAQQFPDLHSELNLSSLELGDSALYFCASSVGEGGFEKLFFGSGTQLSVL.

V gene TRBV5-6 combines with J gene TRBJ2-5; 7 bases agree with TRBD1. The CDR3 length is 13 residues. The germline V gene has CDR1 SGHDT and CDR2 YYEEEE. V was pared by 1 base and J by 7 bases, with 4 bases of the junction left unmatched. The CDR3 DNA is TGTGCCAGCAGCTTGAACAGGGGATGGACCCAGTACTTC. Amino acids: CASSLNRGWTQYF. The full variable domain, in which reference TRBV5-6 and TRBJ2-5 provide the parts outside the CDR3, is DAGVTQSPTHLIKTRGQQVTLRCSPKSGHDTVSWYQQALGQGPQFIFQYYEEEERQRGNFPDRFSGHQFPNYSSELNVNALLLGDSALYLCASSLNRGWTQYFGPGTRLLVL.

This clone was found once. The chain carries TRBV2 and TRBJ2-3; 13 nucleotides line up with TRBD2. Germline trimming cut 6 bases from V and 7 bases from J; bases unmatched to any gene: 4. The CDR3 has 14 residues. Germline V CDR1 and CDR2: SNHLY, FYNNEI. CDR3 sequence (DNA): TGTGCCAGCAGCAGGACTAGCGGGAGCAATACGCAGTATTTT. Its translation: CASSRTSGSNTQYF.

The J gene is TRBJ2-3, the V gene TRBV7-3; the D gene is possibly TRBD2 (6 bases). This CDR3 is 15 amino acids long. Germline-derived CDR1 and CDR2 are SGHTA and FQGTGA. Between the trimmed V and J ends, which lost 3 bases and 2 bases, there was a span of 12 bases. The CDR3 DNA reads TGTGCCAGCAGCTTTGCGGGGAGGTACACAGATACGCAGTATTTT. Residues: CASSFAGRYTDTQYF.

The chain combines TRBV7-9 with TRBJ2-7, with TRBD1 as a possible D gene (5 bases). The V gene lost 5 bases and the J gene lost 3 bases, with 14 bases spanning the gap. Germline values: CDR1 SEHNR, CDR2 FQNEAQ (reference sequence). CDR3 length equals 14 residues. The CDR3 reads CASSPDRDIYEQYF. The CDR3 coding sequence is TGTGCCAGCAGCCCTGACAGAGACATCTACGAGCAGTACTTC.

DNA for the CDR3: TGTGCCACCAGCAGAGATCTAGGACTAGCGGGAGGAGAGACCCAGTACTTC. Translation gives CATSRDLGLAGGETQYF. V usage is TRBV15 and J usage is TRBJ2-5; 14 bases fit TRBD2. The CDR3 sequence is 17 residues long. V was pared by 0 bases and J by 4 bases, with 4 bases of the junction left unmatched. CDR1 and CDR2 (germline): LNHNV, YYDKDF (reference sequence).

The rearrangement links TRBV10-3 to TRBJ1-6; TRBD1 aligns across 8 bases. The CDR3 has 14 residues. The V gene's germline CDR1 is ENHRY and CDR2 SYGVKD. V trimming: 6 bases; J trimming: 7 bases; junction bases outside the gene matches: 5. CDR3 protein: CAISPGGANSPLHF. The CDR3 DNA is TGTGCCATCAGCCCAGGGGGCGCGAATTCACCCCTCCACTTT.

The chain has TRBV5-4 and TRBJ1-1; 8 bases line up with TRBD1. Germline CDR1 SGHNT, CDR2 YYREEE (reference sequence). The CDR3 is 14 residues long. V lost 4 bases and J lost 0; bases outside the gene matches: 2. CDR3 DNA: TGTGCCAGCAGCCCCAGGGGGCTGAACACTGAAGCTTTCTTT. Amino acid sequence: CASSPRGLNTEAFF. The whole variable domain, remainder taken from reference TRBV5-4 and TRBJ1-1, is ETGVTQSPTHLIKTRGQQVTLRCSSQSGHNTVSWYQQALGQGPQFIFQYYREEENGRGNFPPRFSGLQFPNYSSELNVNALELDDSALYLCASSPRGLNTEAFFGQGTRLTVV.

The chain joins TRBV29-1 to TRBJ2-1, with 7 bases aligning to TRBD1. Germline trimming cut 7 bases from V and 4 bases from J; bases unmatched to any gene: 10. Germline V lookup: CDR1 SQVTM, CDR2 ANQGSEA. The CDR3 is made up of 14 amino acids. CDR3 protein: CSADPGGSYNEQFF. DNA for the CDR3: TGCAGCGCTGATCCAGGGGGTAGTTACAATGAGCAGTTCTTC.

This clone appeared once. The V call is TRBV9, the J call TRBJ1-1, with D perhaps matching TRBD1 (6 bases). Germline V gene sequence: CDR1 SGDLS, CDR2 YYNGEE. This CDR3 region has 16 residues. Between the trimmed V and J ends, which lost 6 bases and 5 bases, there was a span of 23 bases. The CDR3 DNA follows: TGTGCCAGCACCCCCCTCTCGGGGGGGCGCAGAACTGAAGCTTTCTTT. This translates into CASTPLSGGRRTEAFF.

This chain uses TRBV6-2 or TRBV6-3 with TRBJ2-7, with D unresolved. The V gene lost 2 bases and the J gene lost 3 bases, with 11 bases spanning the gap. Germline-derived CDR1 and CDR2 are MNHEY and SVGEGT. The length of the CDR3 is 14 residues. CDR3 in DNA: TGTGCCAGCAGTTACCCGAACAGCTACTACGAGCAGTACTTC. It is translated as CASSYPNSYYEQYF.

This chain uses TRBV6-5 with TRBJ1-4, with D unresolved. V lost 6 bases, J lost 4 bases, and 9 bases lay in between. Per germline, CDR1 MNHEY and CDR2 SVGAGI. The CDR3 is 13 residues long. The CDR3 sequence: CASRGGINEKLFF. CDR3 coding DNA: TGTGCCAGCAGGGGAGGGATTAATGAAAAACTGTTTTTT.

The rearrangement joins TRBV9 to TRBJ2-7; D is uncertain. Per the germline V gene, CDR1 is SGDLS and CDR2 is YYNGEE. The CDR3 runs 14 residues. The V end lost 0 bases, the J end lost 1 base, and 8 bases lay between the germline ends. This chain's CDR3 is CASSVGPESYEQYF. The CDR3 coding sequence is TGTGCCAGCAGCGTAGGCCCAGAATCCTACGAGCAGTACTTC.

This clone was counted a single time. The chain links TRBV5-1 to TRBJ1-1; 9 nucleotides line up with TRBD1. The CDR3 spans 14 residues. Unmatched junction bases numbered 4, after V lost 6 bases and J lost 1 base. Germline loops: CDR1 SGHRS, CDR2 YFSETQ. CDR3 loop: CASKRTGENTEAFF. The DNA for the CDR3 is TGCGCCAGCAAGAGGACAGGGGAGAACACTGAAGCTTTCTTT.

V gene TRBV6-1 combines with J gene TRBJ1-2; D is perhaps TRBD1 (6 bases). Germline values: CDR1 MNHNS, CDR2 SASEGT. The CDR3 runs 15 residues. Between the trimmed V and J ends, which lost 1 base and 8 bases, there was a span of 17 bases. In DNA form, the CDR3 reads TGTGCCAGCAGTGAAGGGAGACAGGTAACACGAGGCTACACCTTC. Translated: CASSEGRQVTRGYTF.

The V and J genes are TRBV2 and TRBJ1-2; 11 bases map to TRBD1. Germline V gene lookup returns CDR1 SNHLY and CDR2 FYNNEI. J was trimmed by 6 bases and V by 4 bases; bases with no gene match: 1. The CDR3 has 13 residues. The DNA of the CDR3 is TGTGCCAGCAGTGGGACAGGGGGCGATGGCTACACCTTC. Protein: CASSGTGGDGYTF.

Here the CDR3 DNA reads TGCGCCAGCAGCTTGGAAACGAGGACATCCGAAAAACTGTTTTTT. Protein: CASSLETRTSEKLFF. V usage is TRBV5-1 and J usage is TRBJ1-4; TRBD1 is a possible D gene (5 bases). V shed 0 bases and J shed 8 bases, with 14 bases lying between them. CDR1 and CDR2 (germline): SGHRS, YFSETQ. The CDR3 contains 15 residues.

Only a few counts were recorded for this clone. The rearrangement uses TRBV14 and TRBJ2-5; possibly TRBD1 for D (6 bases). The CDR3 is 15 amino acids. The V end lost 1 base, the J end lost 7 bases, and 16 bases lay between the germline ends. The germline V gene encodes CDR1 SGHDN and CDR2 FVKESK. The CDR3 DNA follows: TGTGCCAGCAGCCAAGGTTCACAGGGATGGTCGACCCAGTACTTC. It translates to CASSQGSQGWSTQYF.